This TCR beta chain was found in a study of CD8+ T cells in alopecia areata. Study-level information: A 6-month off-drug phase came after tofacitinib, which had lasted 6 to 18 months.

Extracted RNA was reverse transcribed, and the resulting cDNA served as sequencing template. The protocol was immunoSEQ multiplex PCR, while the TCRdb copy is restricted to in-frame clones and leaves out a portion. Of around 200,000 clones in the sample, about 64% were seen once. V lost 6 bases to trimming and J lost 10 bases, with 13 bases between them. The CDR3 has 11 residues. Germline V lookup: CDR1 DFQATT, CDR2 SNEGSKA (reference sequence). Specified treatment: oral pan-JAK inhibitor, 5-10 mg twice daily. This TCR was sampled from a human donor with alopecia areata. Sequences were derived from CD4+ T cells sorted from blood, sampled at week 4, from a patient treated with tofacitinib. This chain connects TRBV20-1 to TRBJ2-1; D ambiguous. CDR3 coding DNA: TGCAGTGCCTTTCTTAATAGGGAGCAGTTCTTC. This gives the protein CSAFLNREQFF.